This TCR beta chain was retrieved from a study of T cells in Graves' hyperthyroidism and ophthalmopathy. TCR beta CDR3 regions were amplified from RNA. A set of HTBI primers served as the primers for a first-round RT-PCR of the TCR CDR3. TCRdb re-called the multiplex PCR reads through MiXCR, storing one row per CDR3 protein. The sample carries 90,000 to 120,000 distinct CDR3 sequences, roughly 15% recorded once. In making diagnoses, clinical symptoms, serum thyroxine and TRAb, thyroid ultrasound and orbital computed tomography were all used. This clonotype was picked up many times. The CDR3 covers 15 residues. V lost 2 bases, J lost 7 bases, and 14 bases lay in between.

Sequencing was done on a sample of blood. V usage is TRBV12-3 or TRBV12-4 and J usage is TRBJ2-2, with D hard to call. The receptor was isolated from a woman aged 45 to 65 with Graves' hyperthyroidism. CDR3 protein: CASSLSTGSYGELFF. The CDR3 DNA is TGTGCCAGCAGTTTATCCACCGGTTCTTACGGGGAGCTGTTTTTT.